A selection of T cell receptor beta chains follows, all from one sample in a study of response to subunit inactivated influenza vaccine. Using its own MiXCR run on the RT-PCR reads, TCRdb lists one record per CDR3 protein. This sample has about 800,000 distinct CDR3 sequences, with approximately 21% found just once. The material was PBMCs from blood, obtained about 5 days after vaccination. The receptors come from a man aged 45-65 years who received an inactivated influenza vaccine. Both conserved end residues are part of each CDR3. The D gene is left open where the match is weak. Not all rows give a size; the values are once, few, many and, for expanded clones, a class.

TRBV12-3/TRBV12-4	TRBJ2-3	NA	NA	TGTGCCAGCAATTTTCTAGCGTCGGATACGCAGTATTTT	CASNFLASDTQYF
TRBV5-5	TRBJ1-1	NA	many	TGTGCCAGCCTCCGAGACACTGAAGCTTTCTTT	CASLRDTEAFF
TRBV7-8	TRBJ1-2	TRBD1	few	TGTGCCAGCAGCTTAGCGGGACAGCAAAGTAACTATGGCTACACCTTC	CASSLAGQQSNYGYTF
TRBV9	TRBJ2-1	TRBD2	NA	TGTGCCAGCAGGCGGGGGGGCCCACCCGACAATGAGCAGTTCTTC	CASRRGGPPDNEQFF
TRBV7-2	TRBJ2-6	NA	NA	TGTGCCAGCAGACCCAGTGCAGGGGGGACTGGGGCCAACGTCCTGACTTTC	CASRPSAGGTGANVLTF
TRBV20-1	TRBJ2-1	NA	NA	TGCAGTGCTAGAGTCTCAAACAGGAACAATGAGCAGTTCTTC	CSARVSNRNNEQFF
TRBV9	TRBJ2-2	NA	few	TGTGCCAGCAGCCCAAGGACCGGTTCGGGCACCGGGGAGCTGTTTTTT	CASSPRTGSGTGELFF
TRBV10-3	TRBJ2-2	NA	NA	TGTGCCATCAGTGAGGGGACGGGGAAACCCGGGGAGCTGTTTTTT	CAISEGTGKPGELFF
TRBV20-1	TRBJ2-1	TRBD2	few	TGCAGTGCTCAATTTACTAGCGGGGTTAATGAGCAGTTCTTC	CSAQFTSGVNEQFF
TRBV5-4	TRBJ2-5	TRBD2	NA	TGTGCCAGCAGCTCCGGTACTAGCGGGAGGCGTTCCCAAGAGACCCAGTACTTC	CASSSGTSGRRSQETQYF
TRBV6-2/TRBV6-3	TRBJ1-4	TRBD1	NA	TGTGCCAGCAGCAGGGGGCTTTGGGAAAAACTGTTTTTT	CASSRGLWEKLFF
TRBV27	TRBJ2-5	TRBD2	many	TGTGCCAGCAGTCCCAACCGGGAGGAAGAGACCCAGTACTTC	CASSPNREEETQYF
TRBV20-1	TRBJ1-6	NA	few	TGCAGTGCTAGTACAAGTTCACCCCTCCACTTT	CSASTSSPLHF
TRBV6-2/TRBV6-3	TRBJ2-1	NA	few	TGTGCCAGCAACGGCGGACCTGAGCAGTTCTTC	CASNGGPEQFF
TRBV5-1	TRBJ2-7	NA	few	TGCGCCAGCAGCTTGGAGATGTGGGGAGGCGAGCAGTACTTC	CASSLEMWGGEQYF
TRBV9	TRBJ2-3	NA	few	TGTGCCAGCAGCGTGACGGAAGGGGGGCGTTTCACAGATACGCAGTATTTT	CASSVTEGGRFTDTQYF
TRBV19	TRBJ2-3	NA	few	TGTGCCAGTATCATCGGGAGTCAAGATACGCAGTATTTT	CASIIGSQDTQYF
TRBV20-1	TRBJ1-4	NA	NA	TGCAGTGCTAGAGGTCCGCCAGGACGTACCAGTGAAAAACTGTTTTTT	CSARGPPGRTSEKLFF
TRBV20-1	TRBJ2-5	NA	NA	TGCAGTGCTAGAGTGGCATTTATGGAGACCCAGTACTTC	CSARVAFMETQYF
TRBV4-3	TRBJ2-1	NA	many	TGCGCCAGCAGCCAAGGCGGCTCCCTGCCCAATGAGCAGTTCTTC	CASSQGGSLPNEQFF
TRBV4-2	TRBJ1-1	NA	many	TGTGCCAGCAGCCAAGAACGGAGGAACACTGAAGCTTTCTTT	CASSQERRNTEAFF
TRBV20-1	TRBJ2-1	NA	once	TGCAGTGCCTTGGGGACGATATACAATGAGCAGTTCTTC	CSALGTIYNEQFF